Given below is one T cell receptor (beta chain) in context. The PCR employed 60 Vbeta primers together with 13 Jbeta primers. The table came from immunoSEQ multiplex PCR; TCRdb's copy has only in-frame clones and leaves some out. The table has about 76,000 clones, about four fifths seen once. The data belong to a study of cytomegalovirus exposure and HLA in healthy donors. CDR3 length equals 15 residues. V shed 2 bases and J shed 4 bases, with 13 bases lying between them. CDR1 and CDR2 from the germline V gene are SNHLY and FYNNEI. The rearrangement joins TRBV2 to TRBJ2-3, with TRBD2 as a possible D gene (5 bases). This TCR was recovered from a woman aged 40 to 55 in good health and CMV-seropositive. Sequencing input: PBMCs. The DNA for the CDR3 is TGTGCCAGCAGTGAAAAGGCTAGCTGGGCAGATACGCAGTATTTT. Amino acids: CASSEKASWADTQYF.